The source of this T cell receptor beta chain is a study of CD8+CD57+ T cells in acquired aplastic anemia. Study observations and caveats: Patients and controls turned out to have twenty-nine CD8+ CDR3 sequences in common. Between patients and controls, CD8+ Simpson's diversity did not vary significantly.

Germline V gene lookup returns CDR1 SEHNR and CDR2 FQNEAQ (reference sequence). Trimming took 4 bases from V and 3 from J; bases not matched to a gene: 8. The CDR3 has 15 amino acids. It was genomic DNA that served as the template for profiling TCR beta VDJ and CDR3. In TCRdb, the reads were re-called with MiXCR into one record per CDR3 protein. The sample holds around 68,000 distinct CDR3 sequences, around half seen once. Comment on this clonotype: The antigen is not known.

The sample consisted of sorted CD4+, CD8+, or CD8+CD57+ T cells (not recorded which) from PBMCs. The J gene is TRBJ2-7, the V gene TRBV7-9; 8 bases line up with TRBD1. The clonotype originates from a human donor in good health, serving as a control. The CDR3 reads CASSSTGDRIYEQYF. In DNA form, the CDR3 reads TGTGCCAGCAGCTCAACCGGGGACAGGATCTACGAGCAGTACTTC.